Listed here are 10 T cell receptor beta chains from one sample, sequenced in a study of blood T cell repertoires in COVID-19. Sequenced by immunoSEQ multiplex PCR; TCRdb stores in-frame clones only, minus some. The sample lists 50,000 to 65,000 clones, around 87% occurring once. Sequenced sample: peripheral blood. The receptor source for this set is a human donor in a cohort sampled during active COVID-19.

The rearrangement joins TRBV12-3 or TRBV12-4 to TRBJ1-1, with TRBD1 as a possible D gene (5 bases). V dropped 1 base and J dropped 10 bases, with 10 bases sitting between them. The CDR3 contains 12 residues. CDR3 DNA: TGTGCCAGCAGTTTAGATGGGGGGGTAGCTTTCTTT. Residues: CASSLDGGVAFF.

This sequence joins TRBV19 and TRBJ2-1, with D possibly TRBD1 on 7 matching bases. Per the germline V gene, CDR1 is LNHDA and CDR2 is SQIVND (reference sequence). The V gene lost 3 bases and the J gene lost 7 bases, with 19 bases spanning the gap. The CDR3 contains 16 residues. CDR3 DNA sequence: TGTGCCAGTAGTATGGTCGACAGGGAGGTCGGGAATGAGCAGTTCTTC. This codes for CASSMVDREVGNEQFF.

The genes are TRBV7-9 and TRBJ2-7, with D tentatively TRBD1 (8 bases). The V gene lost 4 bases and the J gene lost 5 bases, with 18 bases spanning the gap. Looked up from germline, CDR1 is SEHNR and CDR2 is FQNEAQ (reference sequence). The CDR3 is 15 amino acids. The CDR3 sequence is CASSSGTGGGDEQYF. CDR3 nucleotides: TGTGCCAGCAGCTCCGGGACAGGCGGGGGCGACGAGCAGTACTTC.

The rearrangement links TRBV6-5 to TRBJ2-7, with D unclear. V was trimmed by 0 bases and J by 6 bases, leaving 12 bases between them. The CDR3 is made up of 14 amino acids. Germline lookup yields CDR1 MNHEY and CDR2 SVGAGI. CDR3 amino acids: CASSYSMGIFEQYF. CDR3 sequence (DNA): TGTGCCAGCAGTTACTCGATGGGCATCTTCGAGCAGTACTTC.

CDR3 sequence: CASSFEGDETQYF. CDR3 DNA sequence: TGTGCCAGCTCGTTCGAGGGGGATGAGACCCAGTACTTC. The chain couples TRBV9 to TRBJ2-5; D is possibly TRBD1 (6 bases). Trimming shortened V by 7 bases and J by 5 bases, and 15 bases separated the two germline ends. The CDR3 has 13 amino acids. Per germline, CDR1 SGDLS and CDR2 YYNGEE.

The chain recombines TRBV7-9 with TRBJ2-5; no firm D call. With 3 bases removed from V and 5 bases from J, the gap between germline ends came to 10 bases. The germline CDR1 and CDR2 sequences are SEHNR and FQNEAQ (reference sequence). This CDR3 is 13 amino acids long. The chain's CDR3 is CASSFQVRETQYF. As DNA, the CDR3 is TGTGCCAGCAGCTTTCAGGTCCGGGAGACCCAGTACTTC.

This chain links TRBV19 with TRBJ2-3; 11 positions agree with TRBD2. This CDR3 spans 17 amino acids. Trimming removed 2 bases from V and 3 bases from J; junction bases left unmatched: 7. CDR1 and CDR2 from the germline V gene are LNHDA and SQIVND (reference sequence). The CDR3 region is CASSITSGSISTDTQYF. The CDR3 nucleotides read TGTGCCAGTAGTATAACTAGCGGGAGTATTAGTACAGATACGCAGTATTTT.

DNA of the CDR3: TGTGCCAGCAGGCGACTCTCTGGAAACACCATATATTTT. This encodes CASRRLSGNTIYF. The chain joins TRBV28 to TRBJ1-3; the D is unclear. Between the trimmed V and J ends, which lost 6 bases and 0 bases, there was a span of 6 bases. The length of the CDR3 is 13 residues. From germline, CDR1 is MDHEN and CDR2 SYDVKM. Using reference TRBV28 and TRBJ1-3 for the parts outside the CDR3, the full variable domain is DVKVTQSSRYLVKRTGEKVFLECVQDMDHENMFWYRQDPGLGLRLIYFSYDVKMKEKGDIPEGYSVSREKKERFSLILESASTNQTSMYLCASRRLSGNTIYFGEGSWLTVV.

The chain employs TRBV6-2 or TRBV6-3 and TRBJ2-7; 9 bases align to TRBD1. V lost 5 bases, J lost 5 bases, and 4 bases stayed unmatched. Germline assignment: CDR1 MNHEY and CDR2 SVGEGT. The CDR3 extends over 13 amino acids. CDR3 coding DNA: TGTGCCAGCAGTATAACAGGGGGCAACGAGCAGTACTTC. Translated, it gives CASSITGGNEQYF.

This chain connects TRBV9 to TRBJ2-7, with 9 bases fitting TRBD2. V lost 0 bases and J lost 0; bases outside the gene matches: 1. Germline assignment: CDR1 SGDLS and CDR2 YYNGEE. The CDR3 loop spans 15 amino acids. CDR3 in amino acids: CASSVASGDSYEQYF. In DNA, the CDR3 is TGTGCCAGCAGCGTAGCTAGCGGGGACTCCTACGAGCAGTACTTC.